This T cell receptor beta chain was found in a study of T cell changes during pregnancy in multiple sclerosis. Only in-frame clones appear in the TCRdb table, and some are missing; sequencing was by immunoSEQ multiplex PCR. In the table there are about 110,000 clones, 80% to 95% of which are singletons. Sequences were derived from peripheral blood, sampled in the third trimester of pregnancy. This TCR was sampled from a female donor with multiple sclerosis, enrolled in a pregnancy study.

The CDR3, as DNA: TGCAGCGCAACCGGACAGCCGAACACTGAAGCTTTCTTT. Translated: CSATGQPNTEAFF. V is TRBV29-1 and J is TRBJ1-1; possible D gene TRBD1, 6 bases. The germline V gene has CDR1 SQVTM and CDR2 ANQGSEA. The CDR3 covers 13 residues. Trimming cost V 7 bases and J 1 base, with 13 bases left between them.